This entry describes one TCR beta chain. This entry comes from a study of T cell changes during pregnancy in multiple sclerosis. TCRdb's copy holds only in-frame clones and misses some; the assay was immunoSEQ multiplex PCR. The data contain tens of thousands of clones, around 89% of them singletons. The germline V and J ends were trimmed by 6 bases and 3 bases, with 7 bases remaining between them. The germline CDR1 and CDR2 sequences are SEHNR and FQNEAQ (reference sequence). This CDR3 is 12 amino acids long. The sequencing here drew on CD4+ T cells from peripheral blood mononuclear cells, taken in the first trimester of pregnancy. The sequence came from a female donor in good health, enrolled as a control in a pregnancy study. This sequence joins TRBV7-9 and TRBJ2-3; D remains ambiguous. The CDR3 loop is CASRSTTDTQYF. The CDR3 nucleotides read TGTGCCAGCAGAAGTACAACAGATACGCAGTATTTT.